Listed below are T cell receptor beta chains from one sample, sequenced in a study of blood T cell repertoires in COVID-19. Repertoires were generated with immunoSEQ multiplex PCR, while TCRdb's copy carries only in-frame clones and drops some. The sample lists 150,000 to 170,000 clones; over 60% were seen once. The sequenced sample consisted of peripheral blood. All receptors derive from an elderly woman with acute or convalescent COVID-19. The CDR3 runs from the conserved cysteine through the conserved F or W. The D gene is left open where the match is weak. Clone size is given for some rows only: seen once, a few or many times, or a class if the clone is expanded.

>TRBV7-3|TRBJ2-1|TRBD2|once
TGTGCCAGCAGCCCCTGGTCGGTAGGGCTAGCGGGGGGCCTAAACAATGAGCAGTTCTTC
CASSPWSVGLAGGLNNEQFF
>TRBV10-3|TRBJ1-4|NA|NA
TGTGCCATCTATAACAGCTATAATGAAAAACTGTTTTTT
CAIYNSYNEKLFF
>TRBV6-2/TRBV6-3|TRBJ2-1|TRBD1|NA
TGTGCCAGCAGTTACGACTTCTACGGGACAGGAGACAATGAGCAGTTCTTC
CASSYDFYGTGDNEQFF
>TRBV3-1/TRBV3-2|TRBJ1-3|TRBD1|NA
TGTGCCAGCAGCCAACAACCGGGACAGGGGGGAAACACCATATATTTT
CASSQQPGQGGNTIYF
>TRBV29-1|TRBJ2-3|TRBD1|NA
TGCAGCGGCCGTATCGACAGGGGTACAGATACGCAGTATTTT
CSGRIDRGTDTQYF
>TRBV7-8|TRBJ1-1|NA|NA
TGTGCCAGCAGCTTAAGGAGGGACACTGAAGCTTTCTTT
CASSLRRDTEAFF
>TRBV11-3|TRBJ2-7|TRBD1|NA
TGTGCCAGCAGCCCAGGGACAGGGGCCGAGCAGTACTTC
CASSPGTGAEQYF
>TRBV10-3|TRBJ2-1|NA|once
TGTGCCATCAGTGATGGCGGGAATCCCCTCTCCTACAATGAGCAGTTCTTC
CAISDGGNPLSYNEQFF
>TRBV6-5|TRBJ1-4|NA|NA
TGTGCCAGCAGTTACTCTGGGGCTGAATACGAAAAACTGTTTTTT
CASSYSGAEYEKLFF
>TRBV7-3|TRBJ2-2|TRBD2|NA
TGTGCCAGCAGCTGGACCGGGACTAGCGGCACCACCGGGGAGCTGTTTTTT
CASSWTGTSGTTGELFF
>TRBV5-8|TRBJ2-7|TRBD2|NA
TGTGCCAGCAGCTTTGCCCTACTAGCGGGAGCCTACGAGCAGTACTTC
CASSFALLAGAYEQYF
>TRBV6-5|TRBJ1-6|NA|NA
TGTGCCAGCAGCTACCTGGAGGTCGGGGGTAATTCACCCCTCCACTTT
CASSYLEVGGNSPLHF
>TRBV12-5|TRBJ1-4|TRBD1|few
TGTGCTAGTGCCCTTCGGACAGGGGGTCGTGAAAAACTGTTTTTT
CASALRTGGREKLFF
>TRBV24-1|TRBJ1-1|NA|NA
TGTGCCACCAGGGCCCGAGGGGGGAACACTGAAGCTTTCTTT
CATRARGGNTEAFF
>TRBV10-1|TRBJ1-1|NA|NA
TGCGCCAGCAGTGCATGGACGGGGGACACTGAAGCTTTCTTT
CASSAWTGDTEAFF
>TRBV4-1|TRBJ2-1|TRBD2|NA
TGCGCCAGCAGCCAAGATGAGACTAGCCCATCCTTATACAATGAGCAGTTCTTC
CASSQDETSPSLYNEQFF
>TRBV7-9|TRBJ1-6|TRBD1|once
TGTGCCAGCAGCCCCGCGGACAGGGGAGGTTCACCCCTCCACTTT
CASSPADRGGSPLHF
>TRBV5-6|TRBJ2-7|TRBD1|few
TGTGCCAGCAGCTCGACAGGGGAGTCCTACGAGCAGTACTTC
CASSSTGESYEQYF
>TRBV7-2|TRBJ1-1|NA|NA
TGTGCCAGCAGCTACTTAACAGGGACCAATGAAGCTTTCTTT
CASSYLTGTNEAFF
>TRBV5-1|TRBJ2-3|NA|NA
TGCGCCAGCAGCTTGGTGAGCGGGCAAACCAGCACAGATACGCAGTATTTT
CASSLVSGQTSTDTQYF
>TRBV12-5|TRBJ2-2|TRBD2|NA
TGTGCTAGTGGTTTGGGGACTAGCGGGAGGGCCGGGGAGCTGTTTTTT
CASGLGTSGRAGELFF
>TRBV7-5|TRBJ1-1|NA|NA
TGTGCCCGGGACATGTGCACTGAAGCTTTCTTT
CARDMCTEAFF
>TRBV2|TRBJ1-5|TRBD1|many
TGTGCCAGCAGAACGACAGGGACCTTGATGGGCAATCAGCCCCAGCATTTT
CASRTTGTLMGNQPQHF
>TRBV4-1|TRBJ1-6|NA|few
TGCGCCAGCAGCCAAGCGACAGACTATAATTCACCCCTCCACTTT
CASSQATDYNSPLHF
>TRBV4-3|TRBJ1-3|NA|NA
TGCGCCAGCAGCCTCTCAACCGGGACAACCAATGGAAACACCATATATTTT
CASSLSTGTTNGNTIYF
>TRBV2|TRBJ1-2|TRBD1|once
TGTGCCAGCAGTGAGCTCGGACAGGGGGCAGTTGGCTACACCTTC
CASSELGQGAVGYTF
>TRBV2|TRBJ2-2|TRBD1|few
TGTGCCAGCAGTGGACAGGGGAGCACCGGGGAGCTGTTTTTT
CASSGQGSTGELFF
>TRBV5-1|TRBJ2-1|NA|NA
TGCGCCAGCAATGAGGTTGGAGGGTATTACAATGAGCAGTTCTTC
CASNEVGGYYNEQFF
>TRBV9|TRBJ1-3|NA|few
TGTGCCAGCAGCCCTACCGGGGGTTTTGGAAACACCATATATTTT
CASSPTGGFGNTIYF
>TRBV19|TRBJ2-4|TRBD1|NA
TGTGCCAGTAGCGACAGGGGGCGCAAAAACATTCAGTACTTC
CASSDRGRKNIQYF
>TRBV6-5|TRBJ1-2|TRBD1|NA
TGTGCCAGCAGTTACTCGACAAACAGGGGGTCGTGGGGCTACACCTTC
CASSYSTNRGSWGYTF
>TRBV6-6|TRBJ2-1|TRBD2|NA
TGTGCCAGCAGTCGACTAGCGGACAATGAGCAGTTCTTC
CASSRLADNEQFF
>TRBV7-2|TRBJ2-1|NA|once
TGTGCCAGCAGCGCATACAGGGAGCAGTTCTTC
CASSAYREQFF
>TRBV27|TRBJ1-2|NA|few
TGTGCCAGCAGACGTGGCGGGGGGACAAAGAACTATGGCTACACCTTC
CASRRGGGTKNYGYTF
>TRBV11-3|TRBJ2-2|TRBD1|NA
TGTGCCAGCAGCTTACAGGGGGCACCGAACACCGGGGAGCTGTTTTTT
CASSLQGAPNTGELFF
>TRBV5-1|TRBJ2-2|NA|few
TGCGCCAGCAGCTTGGGCGTTTCGAACACCGGGGAGCTGTTTTTT
CASSLGVSNTGELFF
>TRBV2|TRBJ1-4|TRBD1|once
TGTGCCAGCAGTGTAAACAGGGGCTCTAATGAAAAACTGTTTTTT
CASSVNRGSNEKLFF
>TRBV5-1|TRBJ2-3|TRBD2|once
TGCGCCAGCAGCTCTGGGTTGGCGGGGGGGACTACTTCGGATACGCAGTATTTT
CASSSGLAGGTTSDTQYF
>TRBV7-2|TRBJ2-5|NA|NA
TGTGCCAGCAGCTTACCAGGACAAGAGACCCAGTACTTC
CASSLPGQETQYF
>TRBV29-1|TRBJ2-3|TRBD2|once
TGCAGCGCCTCCCAGCGGGAGGGCCGCACAGATACGCAGTATTTT
CSASQREGRTDTQYF
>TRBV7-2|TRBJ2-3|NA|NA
TGTGCCAGCAGCGCCTGGACAGCGACCAGCACAGATACGCAGTATTTT
CASSAWTATSTDTQYF
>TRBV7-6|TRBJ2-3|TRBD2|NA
TGTGCCAGCAGCTTAACGGGAGGAGATACGCAGTATTTT
CASSLTGGDTQYF